The entry that follows covers one T cell receptor (beta chain) sequence. Trimming removed 0 bases from V and 2 bases from J; junction bases left unmatched: 20. The CDR3 covers 22 residues. Germline CDR1 SGHRS, CDR2 YFSETQ. This specimen belongs to a study of blood T cell repertoires in COVID-19. Whole-study context: Acute and convalescent COVID-19 samples came from the United States, Italy and Spain. The cDNA or gDNA used as material had been derived from T cells, B-cell-depleted T cells, or PBMCs.

Libraries were prepared by immunoSEQ multiplex PCR; TCRdb keeps only in-frame clonotypes and omits some of them. The table includes some 200,000 clones, roughly 85% detected once. Material: peripheral blood. This clonotype originated in a woman between 18 and 30 years old who had recovered from COVID-19. The J gene is TRBJ2-3, the V gene TRBV5-1; 11 nucleotides agree with TRBD2. For the CDR3, the DNA is TGCGCCAGCAGCTTGGTGGCACCCGGCTTGGGGACTAGCGGAAACACCACAGATACGCAGTATTTT. Amino acid sequence: CASSLVAPGLGTSGNTTDTQYF.